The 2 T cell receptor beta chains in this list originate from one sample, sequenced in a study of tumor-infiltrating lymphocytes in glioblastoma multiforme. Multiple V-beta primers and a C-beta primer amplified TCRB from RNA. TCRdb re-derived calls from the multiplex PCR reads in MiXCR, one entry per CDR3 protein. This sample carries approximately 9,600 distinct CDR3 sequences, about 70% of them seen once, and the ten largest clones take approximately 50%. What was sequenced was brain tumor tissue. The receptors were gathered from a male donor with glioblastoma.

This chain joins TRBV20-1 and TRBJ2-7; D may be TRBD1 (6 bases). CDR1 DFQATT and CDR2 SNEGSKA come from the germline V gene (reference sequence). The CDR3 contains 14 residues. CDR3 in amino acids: CSLRAVTETGEQYF. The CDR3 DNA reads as TGCAGCCTGCGCGCTGTGACGGAGACAGGCGAGCAGTACTTC.

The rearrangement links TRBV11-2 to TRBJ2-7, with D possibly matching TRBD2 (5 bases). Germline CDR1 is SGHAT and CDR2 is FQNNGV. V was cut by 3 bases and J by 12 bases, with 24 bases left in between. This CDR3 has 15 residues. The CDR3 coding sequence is TGTGCCAGCAGCTTCTCTAGCCTTGCACTATACAAGCTGTACTTC. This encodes CASSFSSLALYKLYF.